This entry lists 19 T cell receptor beta chains sequenced from one sample in a study of blood T cells in healthy people across ages. The second PCR ran roughly 6 to 11 cycles with a sample-barcoded 5' primer and J-beta primers. One entry per CDR3 protein, called by TCRdb with MiXCR from the 5' RACE reads. The table has about 800,000 distinct CDR3 sequences, around a quarter seen once. The sample also formed part of further work on T cells of mothers and their children.

The specimen was blood. These receptors all stem from a boy aged 5 to 17 in good health.

This clonotype turned up a few times. The rearrangement joins TRBV24-1 to TRBJ2-3; 7 nucleotides agree with TRBD2. The germline V gene encodes CDR1 KGHDR and CDR2 SFDVKD. CDR3 length equals 19 residues. With 2 bases clipped from V and 6 bases from J, the junction kept 19 bases outside the gene matches. The CDR3 loop is CATSDYVGDRGVVGDTQYF. Written as DNA, the CDR3 is TGTGCCACCAGTGATTACGTAGGGGATCGGGGGGTAGTAGGGGATACGCAGTATTTT.

This clonotype was seen only a few times. The chain couples TRBV2 to TRBJ2-1; D tentatively fits TRBD1 or TRBD2 (5 bases each). Germline CDR1 reads SNHLY; CDR2 reads FYNNEI. The CDR3 loop spans 18 amino acids. V was cut by 7 bases and J by 0 bases, with 22 bases left in between. DNA for the CDR3: TGTGCCAGCATCGAAAGAAGGGCCGGGACGGCCTCCTACAATGAGCAGTTCTTC. Protein product: CASIERRAGTASYNEQFF.

This chain connects TRBV13 to TRBJ2-5; 7 bases are a match to TRBD2. The DNA end is a closer match to TRBJ2-1, so the J assignment may be wrong. There are 15 residues in the CDR3. Germline values: CDR1 PRHDT, CDR2 FYEKMQ (reference sequence). The CDR3 sequence is CASSLSAGAGNEQFF. The CDR3, as DNA: TGTGCCAGCAGCTTATCGGCGGGAGCGGGCAATGAGCAGTTCTTC.

CDR3 loop: CASSPRLKNEQFF. For the CDR3, the DNA is TGTGCCAGCAGTCCCCGTTTGAAGAATGAGCAGTTCTTC. The rearrangement links TRBV28 to TRBJ2-5; no reliable D call. The better agreement between TRBJ2-1 and the DNA end casts doubt on the J call. Germline V lookup: CDR1 MDHEN, CDR2 SYDVKM. The CDR3 covers 13 residues.

V and J are TRBV27 and TRBJ2-7; D is perhaps TRBD2 (5 bases). The germline gives CDR1 MNHEY, CDR2 SMNVEV (reference sequence). The CDR3 totals 12 residues. Between the trimmed V and J ends, which lost 6 bases and 10 bases, there was a span of 16 bases. Here the CDR3 DNA reads TGTGCCAGCAGCTTTGCCCCGGGGTATCAGTACTTC. Translated, it gives CASSFAPGYQYF.

This clonotype was counted only a few times. V gene TRBV7-2 combines with J gene TRBJ1-6, with D possibly TRBD1 on 5 matching bases. The V and J ends lost 4 bases and 7 bases respectively, with 17 bases between them. CDR3 length equals 16 residues. Looked up from germline, CDR1 is SGHTA and CDR2 is FQGNSA. The CDR3 reads CASSSDPNRSNSPLHF. As DNA, the CDR3 is TGTGCCAGCAGCTCCGACCCGAACAGGTCCAATTCACCCCTCCACTTT.

J is TRBJ1-1 and V is TRBV20-1; D is possibly TRBD1 (5 bases). V lost 0 bases to trimming and J lost 6 bases, with 14 bases between them. This CDR3 has 14 amino acids. Germline V gene sequence: CDR1 DFQATT, CDR2 SNEGSKA (reference sequence). As DNA, the CDR3 is TGCAGTGCTAGAGAGGACACTGCAGCCCCTGAAGCTTTCTTT. This sequence encodes CSAREDTAAPEAFF.

This clonotype was recorded a few times. J is TRBJ2-5 and V is TRBV18; D unclear. V lost 0 bases and J 9 bases, leaving 14 bases between the germline ends. This CDR3 has 14 amino acids. Germline values: CDR1 KGHSH, CDR2 LQKENI. For the CDR3, the DNA is TGTGCCAGCTCACCACCTAGACCTCAAGTAGCCCAGTACTTC. Its translation: CASSPPRPQVAQYF.

The V call is TRBV20-1, the J call TRBJ2-7; no reliable D call. Trimming cost V 0 bases and J 7 bases, with 7 bases left between them. The CDR3 length is 11 residues. Germline V gene sequence: CDR1 DFQATT, CDR2 SNEGSKA (reference sequence). CDR3 bases: TGCAGTGCTAGAGATTTGGGGGAGCAGTACTTC. It specifies CSARDLGEQYF.

This clonotype was seen a handful of times. The chain links TRBV6-2 or TRBV6-3 to TRBJ2-5; D is uncertain. The CDR3 is 13 amino acids. V lost 7 bases to trimming and J lost 0 bases, with 9 bases between them. Looked up from germline, CDR1 is MNHEY and CDR2 is SVGEGT. CDR3 bases: TGTGCCAGCAATAAAGGGTACCAAGAGACCCAGTACTTC. Translation gives CASNKGYQETQYF.

CDR3 protein: CSARAGGLGQETQYF. The CDR3 region has the DNA TGCAGTGCTAGAGCCGGGGGGCTAGGCCAAGAGACCCAGTACTTC. This chain uses TRBV20-1 with TRBJ2-5; D is possibly TRBD2 (7 bases). CDR3 length: 15 residues. Germline CDR1 is DFQATT and CDR2 is SNEGSKA (reference sequence). Trimming removed 1 base at V and 1 base at J, with 13 bases between.

In this sample, this clonotype turned up a few times. This may stem from a read error, because a much larger clone lies one nucleotide away. The chain employs TRBV9 and TRBJ2-3; 7 bases are shared with TRBD1. The CDR3 runs to 16 residues. With V trimmed by 4 bases and J by 4 bases, 12 bases remained unmatched. Germline V lookup: CDR1 SGDLS, CDR2 YYNGEE. This CDR3 reads CASSRGGSSRSDTQYF. In DNA, the CDR3 is TGTGCCAGCAGCCGAGGGGGCTCCTCGCGGTCAGATACGCAGTATTTT. Looking up the rest from reference TRBV9 and TRBJ2-3 gives the full variable domain: DSGVTQTPKHLITATGQRVTLRCSPRSGDLSVYWYQQSLDQGLQFLIQYYNGEERAKGNILERFSAQQFPDLHSELNLSSLELGDSALYFCASSRGGSSRSDTQYFGPGTRLTVL.

This clonotype was counted ten times or more. The chain employs TRBV5-1 and TRBJ2-1, with D possibly matching TRBD2 (7 bases). Germline loops: CDR1 SGHRS, CDR2 YFSETQ. V lost 2 bases and J 3 bases, leaving 15 bases between the germline ends. The CDR3 covers 16 residues. CDR3 residues: CASSFHEGGIYNEQFF. As DNA, the CDR3 is TGCGCCAGCAGCTTTCACGAGGGGGGGATCTACAATGAGCAGTTCTTC.

This clonotype was observed a few times. The rearrangement joins TRBV11-2 to TRBJ2-5; D remains unclear. Germline V gene lookup returns CDR1 SGHAT and CDR2 FQNNGV. V gave up 2 bases and J gave up 2 bases, with 18 bases separating them. The CDR3 has 17 residues. CDR3 in DNA: TGTGCCAGCAGCTTAAGATCGAAGGACGGATTACAAGAGACCCAGTACTTC. Translating it yields CASSLRSKDGLQETQYF.

The chain has TRBV27 and TRBJ2-1; D may be TRBD1 (6 bases). The V gene lost 4 bases and the J gene lost 6 bases, with 13 bases spanning the gap. Germline values: CDR1 MNHEY, CDR2 SMNVEV (reference sequence). CDR3 length equals 14 residues. The CDR3 spells CASSYPTGINEQFF. In nucleotides, the CDR3 is TGTGCCAGCAGTTACCCAACAGGGATCAATGAGCAGTTCTTC.

V gene TRBV6-1 combines with J gene TRBJ2-7; D unclear. V was trimmed by 3 bases and J by 3 bases, leaving 9 bases between them. CDR1 is MNHNS and CDR2 is SASEGT in the germline V gene. The CDR3 runs 13 residues. CDR3 loop: CASSDGGNYEQYF. The CDR3 nucleotides are TGTGCCAGCAGTGATGGCGGAAACTACGAGCAGTACTTC.

This clonotype was counted a few times. The chain combines TRBV6-1 with TRBJ2-1, with D unresolved. Trimming shortened V by 6 bases and J by 0 bases, and 6 bases separated the two germline ends. The CDR3 spans 13 residues. From germline, CDR1 is MNHNS and CDR2 SASEGT. In DNA, the CDR3 is TGTGCCAGCAGGTCCAGCTCCTACAATGAGCAGTTCTTC. It encodes CASRSSSYNEQFF.

This clonotype has just one count. V usage is TRBV10-2 and J usage is TRBJ1-5; the D gene is possibly TRBD1 (5 bases). The V end lost 5 bases, the J end lost 4 bases, and 12 bases lay between the germline ends. Per the germline V gene, CDR1 is WSHSY and CDR2 is SAAADI. The CDR3 has 14 amino acids. CDR3 residues: CASSIRDQNQPQHF. CDR3 coding DNA: TGCGCCAGCAGTATCCGGGACCAAAATCAGCCCCAGCATTTT.

This clonotype was picked up one time. V and J are TRBV5-6 and TRBJ2-1; 13 positions agree with TRBD2. CDR1 is SGHDT, CDR2 YYEEEE, per germline. The CDR3 runs 14 residues. Trimming cost V 0 bases and J 10 bases; bases outside gene matches: 1. This CDR3 reads CASSLGGLAGEQFF. CDR3 coding DNA: TGTGCCAGCAGCTTGGGGGGACTAGCGGGAGAGCAGTTCTTC.